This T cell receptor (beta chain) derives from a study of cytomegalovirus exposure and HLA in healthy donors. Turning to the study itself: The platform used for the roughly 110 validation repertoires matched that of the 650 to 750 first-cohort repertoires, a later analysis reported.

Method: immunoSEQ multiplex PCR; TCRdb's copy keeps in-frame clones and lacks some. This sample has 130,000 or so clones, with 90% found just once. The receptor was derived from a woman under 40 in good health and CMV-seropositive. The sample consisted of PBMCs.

Here the CDR3 DNA reads TGTGCCTGGAGTTCCAAAGGACAGGGCGGAGAAACTAATGAAAAACTGTTTTTT. It specifies CAWSSKGQGGETNEKLFF. The chain carries TRBV30 and TRBJ1-4; the match to TRBD1 covers 8 bases. The V gene end was trimmed by 2 bases and the J gene end by 1 base; junction bases not matched to a gene: 12. The germline gives CDR1 GTSNPN, CDR2 SVGIG (reference sequence). The length of the CDR3 is 18 residues.